The present entry profiles one T cell receptor beta chain with its context. No antigen is known for it. The input lacks base qualities; no much larger clone sits a single base away. Explained via the paper, the time point label denotes: baseline before first vaccination. In the paper's terms, the treatment or condition label means: meningococcal conjugate vaccine given as trial control. Vaccinee samples came from UK trials COV001 and COV002, including a single-blind randomized controlled phase 2/3 trial of AZD1222 (ChAdOx1 nCoV-19) in healthy adults. For TCRbeta chain sequencing, PBMC samples were collected from trial participants at day 0 and at day 28 after the second dose. CDR1 DFQATT and CDR2 SNEGSKA are derived from the germline V gene (reference sequence). There are 11 amino acids in the CDR3, from cysteine to phenylalanine inclusive. CDR3 DNA is the only sequence kept; it has 33 bases, read in frame from the first base. Trimming at the junction amounts to 6 bases on V and 13 bases on J, and the germline ends lie 16 bases apart.

This specimen belongs to a study of T cell responses to AZD1222 COVID-19 vaccine (dated by TCRdb to the early 2020s). In the study overall: A total of about 250 trial participants underwent TCR sequencing, of whom roughly 210 had received two doses of AZD1222 and about 25 had received two doses of the MenACWY control vaccine. Enrollment into the trials was organized by age into subgroups of 18-55, 56-69 and 70-plus years, and those subgroups contained approximately 160, 26 and 62 TCR-sequenced participants, respectively.

The CDR3 regions of human TCRbeta chains were analyzed by immunosequencing. As for how the authors treated the data: Repertoire TCRs were matched against a reference library of SARS-CoV-2-specific TCRs generated with the MIRA antigen-specificity platform. Breadth meant the fraction of unique TCRs that were SARS-CoV-2-associated, whereas depth meant the fraction of total T cells that were SARS-CoV-2-associated. Using the MIRA data, each spike-specific TCR was mapped to the spike region that the TCR reacts to and placed in a CD4 or CD8 class. Log10-transformed breadth and depth values were compared by one-way ANOVA with Sidak's multiple comparisons tests. What TCRdb holds here is the immuneACCESS table cut down to in-frame rearrangements. Part of the clones is not present; checked against another copy, under half of the missing clones reflect an unresolved V gene, and the others are unexplained. D and trimming come from the DNA, and the V and J calls and clone size come from that table. This sample gives 200,000 or so clones in total; about 89% of them show up just once. Clones ranked in the top ten supply 2.5% to 3% of the sample.

Overall study results and their limits: After two AZD1222 doses, spike-specific TCR breadth and depth were significantly higher than at day 0 and than in MenACWY recipients. Most participants were white British and females outnumbered males, and the authors suggested that clonal diversity may have been underestimated. The vaccine-associated CD4 TCRs covered the entire spike protein, and the dominant responses fell in regions 160-218 and 743-854. Reportedly, close to half of the unique spike-specific TCRs recognized epitopes lying outside the regions that are mutated in the B.1.351 and B.1.1.7 variants. Only six AZD1222 recipients were SARS-CoV-2 seropositive at baseline, limiting conclusions about previously exposed vaccinees. Because no day 14 peak-response samples were available, the repertoires could be characterized only after the peak T cell response. In the small 56-69-year group, the increase in depth fell short of significance, most likely because of low power.

The TCR originated in an adult in good health. The material sequenced was peripheral blood, taken on day 0 of MenACWY control vaccination. Here the chain combines TRBV20-1 and TRBJ2-1; the D call is tentative, TRBD1 or TRBD2, as each matches 5 bases. The nucleotide sequence is given as TGCAGTGCCCCGGGACCTAGCCGACAGTTCTTC. This translates into CSAPGPSRQFF.